This T cell receptor (beta chain) comes out of a study of OX40 agonist ivuxolimab in advanced cancers. Between the trimmed V and J ends, which lost 2 bases and 3 bases, there was a span of 10 bases. Germline CDR1 is SNHLY and CDR2 is FYNNEI. The CDR3 has 14 amino acids. Generated by immunoSEQ multiplex PCR, the TCRdb table keeps only in-frame clones and is missing some. The sample yields around 64,000 clones, about four fifths seen once. The study sampled blood at baseline, cycle 4 day 1, and cycle 7 day 1. This receptor was identified in an adult with an advanced solid tumor such as melanoma, head and neck, liver or kidney cancer. Sample: CD4+ or CD8+ T cells sorted from blood, taken in a trial of the OX40 agonist ivuxolimab. This chain connects TRBV2 to TRBJ1-2, with D possibly matching TRBD1 (6 bases). DNA of the CDR3: TGTGCCAGCAGTGAACAGGGGATCGACTATGGCTACACCTTC. The encoded protein is CASSEQGIDYGYTF.